The text below deals with one T cell receptor (beta chain). The specificity of this receptor is unknown. Per-nucleotide qualities are absent, and no much larger clonotype sits a single base away. The germline V gene (reference sequence) sets CDR1 to LNHNV and CDR2 to YYDKDF. Relative to germline, V is 1 base shorter and J is 1 base shorter, with 9 bases between their ends. The CDR3 sequence holds 15 residues, the cysteine and phenylalanine included. The entry retains the CDR3 DNA only, 45 bases that are in frame from base 1. Ficoll-Paque density gradient centrifugation was used to isolate PBMCs. For sequencing, an Illumina NovaSeq 6000 was employed. cDNA libraries for TCRalpha and TCRbeta were prepared by 5'RACE using constant-segment primers, with sample barcodes and unique molecular identifiers added. Trizol reagent was used to extract RNA from every sample. Amplification of the libraries took two PCR steps, and the second step added a second sample barcode plus Illumina TruSeq adapters. Sequencing of the libraries was done on an Illumina NovaSeq, producing 2 x 150 bp paired-end reads. On the authors' methods: Reads were demultiplexed and collapsed into UMI-guided consensus sequences with migec v1.2.7. Using mixcr v2.1.11, UMI consensuses were aligned to TRA and TRB V and J templates and then assembled into clonotypes. Expanded or contracted clonotypes were those called significant by both edgeR and NoisET, with noise models trained on biological replicates. For edgeR calls, the cutoffs were a false discovery rate-adjusted p below 0.01 and a log2 fold-change threshold of 1. As an exploratory analysis of dynamics, PCA with hierarchical clustering was applied to max-normalized trajectories of the 1000 most abundant clonotypes. Separately sequenced CD4+ and CD8+ repertoires were used to assign the CD4 or CD8 phenotype of responding clones. TCRdb trimmed the raw reads at Q25, called clones with MiXCR and kept productive beta chains. For every CDR3 protein sequence, its rows merge into one entry that carries the most common genes and DNA. None of the V and J calls come from the authors' own analysis; TCRdb made them. Across this sample there are 390,000 or so distinct CDR3 sequences, with 16% seen only once. Of the sample, 20% to 25% is held by the ten largest clones.

This entry belongs to a study of T-cell memory formation after mild COVID-19 (dated by TCRdb to the early 2020s). Some background on the complete study: Most TCR sequence clusters were specific to one of the two donors. T-cell clones expanding and contracting after mild COVID-19 in two donors were tracked by longitudinal TCRalpha and TCRbeta repertoire sequencing. Two young, previously healthy adult volunteers, one female and one male, were included in the cohort.

The full study reports these points: Clones that contracted from day 15 to 85 showed balanced CD4/CD8 phenotypes, whereas a second wave of clones that expanded from day 15 to 37 leaned towards CD4+. SARS-CoV-2 specificity was not confirmed for the second-wave clones peaking on day 37. Only a couple of mild cases were covered by the study, and larger cohorts that include severe cases with pre-infection samples were considered necessary. Contracting CD4+ clones were found mainly in CM and EM memory subsets, while CD8+ clones were enriched in EMRA. Some responding clones were detected in pre-infection memory, which suggested that pre-existing cross-reactive memory T cells had joined the SARS-CoV-2 response.

The sequence derives from a man aged 18 to 30 who had mild COVID-19 (a few samples of this study predate the infection). The sample titles of this study are shuffled in the database, so cell type and time point are left out; the donor was told from shared clones. Sample: PBMCs or a T cell subset sorted from them (not recorded which). The rearrangement combines TRBV15 with TRBJ2-3; the D segment cannot be called with confidence. The CDR3 region reads CATSRVDGRTDTQYF. The DNA reads as follows: TGTGCCACCAGCAGAGTAGACGGCCGCACAGATACGCAGTATTTT.